The clone carrying this T cell receptor beta chain was seen only once. Both previously described methods and listed TCR primers were employed to make bulk TCR libraries. TCRdb reprocessed the PCR reads with MiXCR, giving one entry per CDR3 protein. This table holds tens of thousands of distinct CDR3 sequences, around 33% found once. This sample was taken from a study of molecular identifiers for immune sequencing clone quantification. CDR1 KGHSH and CDR2 LQKENI come from the germline V gene. V was pared by 3 bases and J by 7 bases, with 13 bases between. This CDR3 is 13 amino acids long. The V call is TRBV18, the J call TRBJ2-7; TRBD1 is a possible D gene (5 bases). This TCR derives from a human donor in good health. Some libraries in this study had Jurkat cell RNA spiked in. Material for sequencing was naive CD8+ T cells from blood, with Jurkat cell RNA spiked in. Stated subset: FACS-sorted CD8+CD4-CCR7+CD45RA+ naive T cells. Here the CDR3 reads CASSPRALEEQYF. The CDR3 DNA reads TGTGCCAGCTCACCCAGGGCGCTGGAGGAGCAGTACTTC.